The present T cell receptor beta chain was sequenced within a study of lymphopenia after photon versus proton radiotherapy. The table came from immunoSEQ multiplex PCR; TCRdb's copy has only in-frame clones and leaves some out. Of 55,000 to 75,000 clones listed, roughly 90% were seen once; the top ten hold roughly 3%. Study conclusions and caveats: Relative stability marked proton patients; photon patients lost diversity and naive cells. Oligoclonal CD8+ Temra expansion after nadir drove photon patients' diversity drop.

Germline CDR1 is MRHNA and CDR2 is SNTAGT. Trimming removed 6 bases from V and 7 bases from J; junction bases left unmatched: 10. The CDR3 totals 15 residues. Regarding this clone: Its antigen is not identified.

The source of this sequence is a woman aged 65 to 85 with pancreatic cancer. This chain links TRBV6-4 with TRBJ2-2; 8 bases match TRBD1. The sequencing used peripheral blood, collected from a patient treated with photon-based radiotherapy. The CDR3 nucleotides are TGTGCCAGCAGCGACAGGGGCTACCAGAACGGGGAGCTGTTTTTT. Its protein is CASSDRGYQNGELFF.